This TCR beta chain was sequenced for a study of control samples from healthy donors and cancer patients. The method was immunoSEQ multiplex PCR; TCRdb's version includes in-frame clones alone and lacks a portion of them. The sample consists of 110,000 to 150,000 clones, roughly 94% of them appearing once. The CDR3 has 14 residues. V gave up 8 bases and J gave up 7 bases, with 18 bases separating them. Germline loops: CDR1 MGHRA, CDR2 YSYEKL. This receptor was obtained from a man aged 55 to 69 with colorectal cancer. The sample comprised PBMCs. The chain employs TRBV4-1 and TRBJ1-5; TRBD1 is a possible D gene (5 bases). CDR3 nucleotide sequence: TGCGCCAGCGCCACGGGGCAGTGGGGACAGCCCCAGCATTTT. This sequence encodes CASATGQWGQPQHF.